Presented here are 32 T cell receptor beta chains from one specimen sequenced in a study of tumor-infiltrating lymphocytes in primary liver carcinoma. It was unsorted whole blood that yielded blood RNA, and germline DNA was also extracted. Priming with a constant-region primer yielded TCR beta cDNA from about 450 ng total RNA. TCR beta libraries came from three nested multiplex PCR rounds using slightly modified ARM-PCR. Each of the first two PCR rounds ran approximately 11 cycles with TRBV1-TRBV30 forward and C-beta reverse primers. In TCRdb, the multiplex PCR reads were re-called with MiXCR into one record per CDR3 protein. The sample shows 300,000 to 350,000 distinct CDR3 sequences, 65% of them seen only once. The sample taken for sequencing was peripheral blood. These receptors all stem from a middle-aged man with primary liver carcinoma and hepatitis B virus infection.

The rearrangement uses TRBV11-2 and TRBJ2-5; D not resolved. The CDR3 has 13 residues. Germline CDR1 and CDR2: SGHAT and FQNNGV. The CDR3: CAGSYNTQKTQYF. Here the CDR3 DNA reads TGTGCAGGCAGCTACAATACACAAAAGACCCAGTACTTC.

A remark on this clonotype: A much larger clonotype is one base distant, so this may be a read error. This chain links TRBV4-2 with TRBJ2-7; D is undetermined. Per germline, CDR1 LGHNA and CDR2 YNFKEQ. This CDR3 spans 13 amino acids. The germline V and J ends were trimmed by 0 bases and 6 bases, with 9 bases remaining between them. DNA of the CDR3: TGTGCCAGCAGCCAAGATCTCAGTAGCGAGCAGTACTTC. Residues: CASSQDLSSEQYF.

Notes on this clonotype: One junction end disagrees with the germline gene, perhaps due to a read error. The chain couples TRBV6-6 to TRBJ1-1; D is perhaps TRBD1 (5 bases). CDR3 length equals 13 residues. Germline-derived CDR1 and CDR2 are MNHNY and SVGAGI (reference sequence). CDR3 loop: CATSPRANAEALF. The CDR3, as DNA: TGTGCCACCAGTCCCAGGGCGAACGCTGAAGCTCTCTTT.

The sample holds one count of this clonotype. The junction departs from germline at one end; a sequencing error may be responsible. The CDR3 here is CASGRVTRELFF. The CDR3 DNA sequence: TGTGCCAGCGGACGGGTCACCAGGGAGCTGTTTTTT. The rearrangement joins TRBV6-5 to TRBJ2-2; no clear D. The CDR3 sequence is 12 residues long. The V gene's germline CDR1 is MNHEY and CDR2 SVGAGI.

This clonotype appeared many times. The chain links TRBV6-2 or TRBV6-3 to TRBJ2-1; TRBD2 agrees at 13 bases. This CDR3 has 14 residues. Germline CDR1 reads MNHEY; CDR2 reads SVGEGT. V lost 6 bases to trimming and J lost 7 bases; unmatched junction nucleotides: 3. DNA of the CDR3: TGTGCCAGCAGGGGACTAGCGGGGTTGAATGAGCAGTTCTTC. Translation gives CASRGLAGLNEQFF.

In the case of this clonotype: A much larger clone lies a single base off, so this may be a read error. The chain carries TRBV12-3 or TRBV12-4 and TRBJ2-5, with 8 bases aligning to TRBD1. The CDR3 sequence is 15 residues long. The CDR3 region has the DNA TGTGTCAGCAGACTTACAGGGGGTCTCCAAGAGACCCAGTACTTC. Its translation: CVSRLTGGLQETQYF.

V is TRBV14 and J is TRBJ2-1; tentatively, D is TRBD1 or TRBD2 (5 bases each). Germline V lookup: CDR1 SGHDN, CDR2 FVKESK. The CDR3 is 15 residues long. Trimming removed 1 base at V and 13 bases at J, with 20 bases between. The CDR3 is CASSQGVSSGTFQFF. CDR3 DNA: TGTGCCAGCAGCCAAGGGGTTAGTTCCGGGACCTTCCAGTTCTTC.

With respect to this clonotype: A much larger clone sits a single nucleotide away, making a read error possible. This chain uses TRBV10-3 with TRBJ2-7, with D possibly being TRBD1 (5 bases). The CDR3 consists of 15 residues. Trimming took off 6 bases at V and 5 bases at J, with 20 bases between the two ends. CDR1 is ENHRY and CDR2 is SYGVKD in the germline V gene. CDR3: CAIRQDWGGGDEQYF. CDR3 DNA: TGTGCCATCAGACAGGATTGGGGCGGCGGCGACGAGCAGTACTTC.

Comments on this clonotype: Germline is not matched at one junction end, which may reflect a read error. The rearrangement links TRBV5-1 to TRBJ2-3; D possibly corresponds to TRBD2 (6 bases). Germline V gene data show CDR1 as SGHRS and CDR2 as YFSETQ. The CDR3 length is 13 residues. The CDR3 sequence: CARSLDAGDTQYF. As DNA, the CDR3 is TGCGCCCGCAGCTTGGACGCGGGGGATACGCAGTATTTT.

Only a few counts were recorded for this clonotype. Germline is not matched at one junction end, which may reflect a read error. Here the CDR3 reads CASSVSSYEQYF. CDR3 in DNA: TGCGCCAGCAGTGTCAGCTCCTACGAGCAGTACTTC. The gene calls are TRBV11-2 and TRBJ2-7; D unresolved. Germline assignment: CDR1 SGHAT and CDR2 FQNNGV. The length of the CDR3 is 12 residues.

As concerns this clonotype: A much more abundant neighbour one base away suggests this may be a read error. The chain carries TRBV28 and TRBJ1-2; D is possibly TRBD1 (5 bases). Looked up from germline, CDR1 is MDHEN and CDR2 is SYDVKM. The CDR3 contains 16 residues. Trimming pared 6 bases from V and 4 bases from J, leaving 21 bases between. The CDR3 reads CASSLPVQVSIYGYTF. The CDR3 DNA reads TGTGCCAGCAGCCTTCCGGTACAGGTATCGATCTATGGCTACACCTTC.

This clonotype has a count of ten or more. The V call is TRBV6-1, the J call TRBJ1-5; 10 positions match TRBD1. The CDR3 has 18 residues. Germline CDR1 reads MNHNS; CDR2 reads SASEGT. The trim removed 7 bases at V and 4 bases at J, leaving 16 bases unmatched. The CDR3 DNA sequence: TGTGCCAGCAATACCGGGACAGGGGTTCCAGCTGGTAATCAGCCCCAGCATTTT. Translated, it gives CASNTGTGVPAGNQPQHF.

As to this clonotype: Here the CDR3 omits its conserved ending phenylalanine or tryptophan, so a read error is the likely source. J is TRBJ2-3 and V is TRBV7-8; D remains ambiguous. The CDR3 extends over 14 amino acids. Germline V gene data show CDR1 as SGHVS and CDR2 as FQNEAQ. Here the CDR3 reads CANSLGGAIDTQYS. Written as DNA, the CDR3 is TGTGCCAACAGCTTAGGCGGAGCCATAGATACGCAGTATTCT.

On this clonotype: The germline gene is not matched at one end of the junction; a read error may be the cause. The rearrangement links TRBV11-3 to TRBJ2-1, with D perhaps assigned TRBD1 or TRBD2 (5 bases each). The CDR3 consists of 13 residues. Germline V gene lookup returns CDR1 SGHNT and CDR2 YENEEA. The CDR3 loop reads CANSPGRFNEQFF. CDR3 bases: TGTGCCAACAGCCCGGGACGGTTCAATGAGCAGTTCTTC.

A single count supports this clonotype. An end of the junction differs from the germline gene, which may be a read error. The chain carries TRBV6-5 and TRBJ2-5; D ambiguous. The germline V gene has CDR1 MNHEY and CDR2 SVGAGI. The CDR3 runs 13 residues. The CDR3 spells CASSYMSQENQYF. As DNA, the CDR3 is TGTGCCAGCAGTTACATGTCTCAAGAGAACCAGTACTTC.

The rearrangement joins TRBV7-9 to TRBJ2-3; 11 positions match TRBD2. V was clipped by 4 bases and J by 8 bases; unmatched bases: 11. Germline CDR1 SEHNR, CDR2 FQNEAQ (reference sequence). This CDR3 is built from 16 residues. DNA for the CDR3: TGTGCCAGCAGCTCCGGACTAGCGGGCAGGCGGAGTACGCAGTATTTT. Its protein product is CASSSGLAGRRSTQYF.

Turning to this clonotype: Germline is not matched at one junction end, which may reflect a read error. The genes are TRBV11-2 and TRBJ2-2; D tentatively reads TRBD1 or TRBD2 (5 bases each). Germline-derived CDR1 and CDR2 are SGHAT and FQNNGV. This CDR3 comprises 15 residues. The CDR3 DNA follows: TGCGCCAGCAGCCCCGGGACGAGCAGCACCTGGGAGCTGTTCTTT. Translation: CASSPGTSSTWELFF.

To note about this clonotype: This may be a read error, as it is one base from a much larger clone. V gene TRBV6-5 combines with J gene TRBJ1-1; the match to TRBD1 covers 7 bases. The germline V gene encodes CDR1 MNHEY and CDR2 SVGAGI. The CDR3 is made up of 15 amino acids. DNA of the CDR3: TGTCCCAGCAGGCCTGACAGGGAAGGGGGCACTGAAGCTTTCTTT. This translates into CPSRPDREGGTEAFF.

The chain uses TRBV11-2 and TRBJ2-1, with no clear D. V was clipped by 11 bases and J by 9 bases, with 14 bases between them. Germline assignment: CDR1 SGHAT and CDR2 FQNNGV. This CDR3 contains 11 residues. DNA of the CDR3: TGTGCCGGCGGCTTTTTGGGTGAGCAGTTCTTC. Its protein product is CAGGFLGEQFF.

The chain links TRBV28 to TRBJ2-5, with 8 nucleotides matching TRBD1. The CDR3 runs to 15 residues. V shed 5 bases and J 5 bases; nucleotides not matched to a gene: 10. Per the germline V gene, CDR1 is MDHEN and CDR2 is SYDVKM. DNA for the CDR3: TGTGCCAGCAGTCCCAACAGGGGGTTTCGTGAGACCCAGTACTTC. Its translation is CASSPNRGFRETQYF.

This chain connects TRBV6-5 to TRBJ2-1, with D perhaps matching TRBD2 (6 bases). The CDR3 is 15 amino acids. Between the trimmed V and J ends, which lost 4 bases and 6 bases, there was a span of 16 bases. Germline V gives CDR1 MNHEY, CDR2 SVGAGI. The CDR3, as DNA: TGTGCCAGCAGTTTCACTAGCAGTAGTACCAATGAGCAGTTCTTC. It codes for CASSFTSSSTNEQFF.

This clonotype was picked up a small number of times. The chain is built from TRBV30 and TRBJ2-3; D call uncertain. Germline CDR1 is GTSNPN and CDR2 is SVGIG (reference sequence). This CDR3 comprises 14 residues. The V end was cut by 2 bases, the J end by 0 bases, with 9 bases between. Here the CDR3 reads CAWSTQSSTDTQYF. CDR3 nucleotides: TGTGCCTGGAGTACTCAATCTAGCACAGATACGCAGTATTTT.

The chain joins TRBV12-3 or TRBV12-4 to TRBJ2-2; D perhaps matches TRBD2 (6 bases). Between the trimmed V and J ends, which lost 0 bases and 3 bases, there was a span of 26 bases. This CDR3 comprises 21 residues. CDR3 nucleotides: TGTGCCAGCAGTTTAGCGCTGGGACGGGGGACTGGATACCCCGACACCGGGGAGCTGTTTTTT. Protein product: CASSLALGRGTGYPDTGELFF.

The CDR3 sequence: CASSLAHQGREQYF. The DNA of the CDR3 is TGTGCCAGCAGCTTAGCGCATCAGGGAAGGGAGCAGTACTTC. The V and J genes are TRBV11-1 and TRBJ2-7; possible D gene TRBD1, 5 bases. The CDR3 totals 14 residues. V was clipped by 0 bases and J by 7 bases, with 13 bases between them. Germline V gene data show CDR1 as SGHAT and CDR2 as FQDESV (reference sequence).

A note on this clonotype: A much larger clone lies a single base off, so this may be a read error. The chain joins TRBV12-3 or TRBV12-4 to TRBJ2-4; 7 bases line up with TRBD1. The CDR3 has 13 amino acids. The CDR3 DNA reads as TGTGCCAACAGTCTCACAGGGGATGGAATTCAGTACTTC. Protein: CANSLTGDGIQYF.

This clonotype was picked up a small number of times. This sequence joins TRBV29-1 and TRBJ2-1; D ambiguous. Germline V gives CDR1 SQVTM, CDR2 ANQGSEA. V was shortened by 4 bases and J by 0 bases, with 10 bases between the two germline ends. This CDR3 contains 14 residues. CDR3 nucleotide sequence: TGCAGCGTTGTGGTCCTGAGCTCCTACAATGAGCAGTTCTTC. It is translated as CSVVVLSSYNEQFF.

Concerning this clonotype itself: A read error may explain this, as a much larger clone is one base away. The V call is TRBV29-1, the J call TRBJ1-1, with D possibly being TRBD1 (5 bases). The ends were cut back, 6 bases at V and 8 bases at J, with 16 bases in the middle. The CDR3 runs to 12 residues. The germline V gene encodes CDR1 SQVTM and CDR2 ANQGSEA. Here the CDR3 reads CSVALAGVEAFF. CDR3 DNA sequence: TGCAGCGTCGCCTTGGCGGGGGTCGAAGCTTTCTTT.

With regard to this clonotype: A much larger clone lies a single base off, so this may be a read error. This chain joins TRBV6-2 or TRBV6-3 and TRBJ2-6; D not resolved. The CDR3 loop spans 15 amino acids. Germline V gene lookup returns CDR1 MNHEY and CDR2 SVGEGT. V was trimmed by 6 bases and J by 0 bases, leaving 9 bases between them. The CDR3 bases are TGTGCCAGCAGGCGGATCAACTCTGGGGCCAACGTCCTGACTTTC. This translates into CASRRINSGANVLTF.

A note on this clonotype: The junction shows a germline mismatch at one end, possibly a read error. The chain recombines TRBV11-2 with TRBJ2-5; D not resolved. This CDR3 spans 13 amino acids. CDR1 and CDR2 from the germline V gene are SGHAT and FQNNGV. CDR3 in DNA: TGTGACAGCAGCTTAACAGACCAAGAGGCACAGTACTTC. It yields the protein CDSSLTDQEAQYF.

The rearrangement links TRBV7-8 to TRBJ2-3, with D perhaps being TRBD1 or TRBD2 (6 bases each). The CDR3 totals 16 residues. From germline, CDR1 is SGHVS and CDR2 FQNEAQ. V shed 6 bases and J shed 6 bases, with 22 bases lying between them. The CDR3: CASSFLGERGTDTQYF. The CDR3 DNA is TGTGCCAGCAGTTTCCTAGGCGAGAGGGGGACTGATACGCAGTATTTT.

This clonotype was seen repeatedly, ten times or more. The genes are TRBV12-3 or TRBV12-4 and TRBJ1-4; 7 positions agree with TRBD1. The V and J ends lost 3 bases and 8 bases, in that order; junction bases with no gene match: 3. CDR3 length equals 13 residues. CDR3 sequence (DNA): TGTGCCAGCAGTTTCAAGACAGGGGAAAAACTGTTTTTT. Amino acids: CASSFKTGEKLFF.

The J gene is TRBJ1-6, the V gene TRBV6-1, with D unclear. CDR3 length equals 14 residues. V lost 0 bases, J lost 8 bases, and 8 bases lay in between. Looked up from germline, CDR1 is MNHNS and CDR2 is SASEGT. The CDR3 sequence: CASSEAVRDSPLHF. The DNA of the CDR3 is TGTGCCAGCAGTGAAGCGGTCCGGGATTCACCCCTCCACTTT.